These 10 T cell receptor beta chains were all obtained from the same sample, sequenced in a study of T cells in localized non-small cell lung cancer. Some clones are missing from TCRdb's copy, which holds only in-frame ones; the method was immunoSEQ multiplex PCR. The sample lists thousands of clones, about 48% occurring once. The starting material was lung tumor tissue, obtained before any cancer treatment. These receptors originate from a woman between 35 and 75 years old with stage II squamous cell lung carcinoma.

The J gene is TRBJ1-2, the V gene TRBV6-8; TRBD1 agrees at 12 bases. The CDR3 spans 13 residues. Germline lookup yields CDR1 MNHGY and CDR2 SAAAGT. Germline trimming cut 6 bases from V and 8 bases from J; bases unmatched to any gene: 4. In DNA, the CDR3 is TGTGCCAGCAGAACCGGGACAGGGGGCGGCTACACCTTC. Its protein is CASRTGTGGGYTF.

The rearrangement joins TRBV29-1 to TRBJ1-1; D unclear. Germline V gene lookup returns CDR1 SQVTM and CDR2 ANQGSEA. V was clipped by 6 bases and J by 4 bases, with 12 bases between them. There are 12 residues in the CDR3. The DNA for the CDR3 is TGCAGCGTAGAGACGGCGGGCACTGAAGCTTTCTTT. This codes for CSVETAGTEAFF.

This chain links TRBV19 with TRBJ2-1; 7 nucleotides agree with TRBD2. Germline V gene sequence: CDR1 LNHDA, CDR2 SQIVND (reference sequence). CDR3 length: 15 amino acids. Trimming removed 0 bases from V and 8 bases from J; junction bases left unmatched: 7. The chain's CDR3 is CASSIDTPRGDEQFF. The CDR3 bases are TGTGCCAGTAGTATAGACACACCCCGGGGGGATGAGCAGTTCTTC.

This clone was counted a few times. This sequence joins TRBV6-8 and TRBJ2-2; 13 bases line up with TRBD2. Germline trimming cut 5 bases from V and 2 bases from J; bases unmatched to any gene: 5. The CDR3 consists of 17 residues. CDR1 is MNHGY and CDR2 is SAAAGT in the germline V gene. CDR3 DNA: TGTGCCAGCAGTATGGGACTAGCGGGGACTAACACCGGGGAGCTGTTTTTT. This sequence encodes CASSMGLAGTNTGELFF.

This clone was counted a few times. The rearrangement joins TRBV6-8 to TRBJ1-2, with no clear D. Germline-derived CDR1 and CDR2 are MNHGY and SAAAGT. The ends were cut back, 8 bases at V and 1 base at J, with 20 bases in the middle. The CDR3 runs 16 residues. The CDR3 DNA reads TGTGCCAGCCCCGACGCGCAGCGGCCTGATAACTATGGCTACACCTTC. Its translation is CASPDAQRPDNYGYTF.

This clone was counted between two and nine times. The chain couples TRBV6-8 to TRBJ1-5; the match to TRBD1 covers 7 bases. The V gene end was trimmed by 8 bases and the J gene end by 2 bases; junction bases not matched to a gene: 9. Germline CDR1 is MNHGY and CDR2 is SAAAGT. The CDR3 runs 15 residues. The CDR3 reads CASGDSPLGNQPQHF. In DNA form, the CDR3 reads TGTGCCAGCGGGGACAGTCCTCTGGGCAATCAGCCCCAGCATTTT.

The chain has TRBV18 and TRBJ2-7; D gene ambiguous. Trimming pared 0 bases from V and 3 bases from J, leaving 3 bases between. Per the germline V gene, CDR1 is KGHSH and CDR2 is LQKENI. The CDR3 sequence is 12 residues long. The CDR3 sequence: CASSPPGYEQYF. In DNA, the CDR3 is TGTGCCAGCTCACCACCGGGCTACGAGCAGTACTTC.

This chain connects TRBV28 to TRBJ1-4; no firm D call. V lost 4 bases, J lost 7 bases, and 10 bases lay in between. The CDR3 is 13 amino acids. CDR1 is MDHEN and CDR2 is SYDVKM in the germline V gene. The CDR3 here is CASSSQLAEKLFF. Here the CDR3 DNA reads TGTGCCAGCAGTTCACAGCTTGCTGAAAAACTGTTTTTT.

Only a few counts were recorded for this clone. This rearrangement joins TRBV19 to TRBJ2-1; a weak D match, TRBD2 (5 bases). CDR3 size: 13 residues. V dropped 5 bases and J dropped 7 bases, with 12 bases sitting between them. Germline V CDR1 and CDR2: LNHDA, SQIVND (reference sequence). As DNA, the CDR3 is TGTGCCAGTAGTTACGGCAGGAGGAATGAGCAGTTCTTC. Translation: CASSYGRRNEQFF.

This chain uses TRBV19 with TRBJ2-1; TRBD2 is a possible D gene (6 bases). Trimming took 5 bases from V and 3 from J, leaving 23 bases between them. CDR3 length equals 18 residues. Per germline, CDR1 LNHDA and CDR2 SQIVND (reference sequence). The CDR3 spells CASSLSNPGLGGYNEQFF. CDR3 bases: TGTGCCAGTAGTTTATCAAACCCGGGACTCGGGGGCTACAATGAGCAGTTCTTC.